Listed here are 2 T cell receptor beta chains from one sample, sequenced in a study of radiotherapy plus CTLA-4 blockade in lung cancer. Data came from immunoSEQ multiplex PCR; TCRdb stores just in-frame clones and leaves some out. The sample contains over 50,000 clones, less than 85% of which appear only once. The specimen comprised peripheral blood, sampled from a patient treated with radiotherapy plus ipilimumab. The source of these receptors is a human donor with non-small cell lung cancer who had a complete response to radiotherapy plus ipilimumab.

This chain joins TRBV5-6 and TRBJ1-2; D might be TRBD1 (6 bases). Germline CDR1 and CDR2: SGHDT and YYEEEE. Deletions cut 4 bases from V and 2 bases from J, with 15 bases between. CDR3 length equals 15 residues. CDR3 protein: CASSPDRAGNYGYTF. CDR3 bases: TGTGCCAGCAGCCCGGACAGAGCGGGGAACTATGGCTACACCTTC.

The gene calls are TRBV11-2 and TRBJ2-1; a possible D gene is TRBD2 (6 bases). V lost 5 bases and J lost 4, with 15 bases in between. Germline V gene data show CDR1 as SGHAT and CDR2 as FQNNGV. This CDR3 comprises 15 residues. Here the CDR3 DNA reads TGTGCCAGCAGCCCCCTGTGGGGGGAGTACAATGAGCAGTTCTTC. Protein sequence: CASSPLWGEYNEQFF. Looking up the rest from reference TRBV11-2 and TRBJ2-1 gives the full variable domain: EAGVAQSPRYKIIEKRQSVAFWCNPISGHATLYWYQQILGQGPKLLIQFQNNGVVDDSQLPKDRFSAERLKGVDSTLKIQPAKLEDSAVYLCASSPLWGEYNEQFFGPGTRLTVL.